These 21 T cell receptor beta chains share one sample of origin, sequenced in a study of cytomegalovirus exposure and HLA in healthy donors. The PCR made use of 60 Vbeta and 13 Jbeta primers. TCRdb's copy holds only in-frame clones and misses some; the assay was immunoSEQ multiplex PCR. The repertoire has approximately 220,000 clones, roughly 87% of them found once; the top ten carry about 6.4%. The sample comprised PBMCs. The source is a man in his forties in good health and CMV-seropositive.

The CDR3 region is CAWSRSGKIGGELFF. CDR3 nucleotides: TGTGCCTGGAGTAGGTCAGGGAAAATTGGCGGGGAGCTGTTTTTT. The chain carries TRBV30 and TRBJ2-2; possibly TRBD1 for D (5 bases). Trimming left V 2 bases short and J 7 bases short, with 17 bases between. Per the germline V gene, CDR1 is GTSNPN and CDR2 is SVGIG (reference sequence). This CDR3 comprises 15 residues.

The CDR3 sequence: CATRDRANTEAFF. Here the CDR3 DNA reads TGTGCCACCAGGGACAGGGCAAACACTGAAGCTTTCTTT. The genes are TRBV10-3 and TRBJ1-1; 9 bases are a match to TRBD1. Germline V gene lookup returns CDR1 ENHRY and CDR2 SYGVKD. J lost 2 bases, V lost 10 bases, and 5 bases had no gene match. This CDR3 comprises 13 residues.

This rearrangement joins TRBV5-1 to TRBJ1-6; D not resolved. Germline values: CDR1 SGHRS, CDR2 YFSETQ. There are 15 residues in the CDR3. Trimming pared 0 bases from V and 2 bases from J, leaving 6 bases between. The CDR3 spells CASSLDSAYNSPLHF. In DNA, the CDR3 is TGCGCCAGCAGCTTGGATAGCGCCTATAATTCACCCCTCCACTTT.

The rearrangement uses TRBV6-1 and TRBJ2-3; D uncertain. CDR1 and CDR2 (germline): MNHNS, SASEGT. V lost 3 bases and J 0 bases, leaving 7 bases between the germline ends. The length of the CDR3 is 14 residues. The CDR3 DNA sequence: TGTGCCAGCAGTGAGACTCAGAGCACAGATACGCAGTATTTT. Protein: CASSETQSTDTQYF.

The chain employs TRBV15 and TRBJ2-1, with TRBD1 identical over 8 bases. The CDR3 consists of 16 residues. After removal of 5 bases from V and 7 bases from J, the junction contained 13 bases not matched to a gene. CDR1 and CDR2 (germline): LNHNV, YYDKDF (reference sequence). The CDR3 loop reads CATSSKRDRLLNEQFF. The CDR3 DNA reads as TGTGCCACCAGCTCCAAAAGGGACAGGCTACTAAATGAGCAGTTCTTC.

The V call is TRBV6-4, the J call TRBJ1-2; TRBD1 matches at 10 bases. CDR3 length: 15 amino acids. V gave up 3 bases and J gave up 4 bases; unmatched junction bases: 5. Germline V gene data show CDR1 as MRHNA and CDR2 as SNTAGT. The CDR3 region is CASSEFGTGAYGYTF. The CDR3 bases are TGTGCCAGCAGTGAATTCGGGACAGGGGCCTATGGCTACACCTTC.

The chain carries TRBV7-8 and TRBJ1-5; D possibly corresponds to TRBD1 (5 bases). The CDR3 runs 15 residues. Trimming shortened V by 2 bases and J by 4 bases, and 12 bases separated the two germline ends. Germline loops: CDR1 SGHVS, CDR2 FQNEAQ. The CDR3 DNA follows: TGTGCCAGCAGCTTACAGGGCAGGTTGAATCAGCCCCAGCATTTT. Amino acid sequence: CASSLQGRLNQPQHF.

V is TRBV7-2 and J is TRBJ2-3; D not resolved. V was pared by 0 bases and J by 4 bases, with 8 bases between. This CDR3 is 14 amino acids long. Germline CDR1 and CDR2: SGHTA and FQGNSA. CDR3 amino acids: CASSLAPSPDTQYF. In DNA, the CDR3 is TGTGCCAGCAGCTTAGCCCCATCCCCAGATACGCAGTATTTT.

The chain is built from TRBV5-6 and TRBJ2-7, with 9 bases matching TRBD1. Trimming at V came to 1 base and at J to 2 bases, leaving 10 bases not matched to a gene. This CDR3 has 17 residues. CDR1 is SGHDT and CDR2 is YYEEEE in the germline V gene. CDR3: CASSLLGQGIITYEQYF. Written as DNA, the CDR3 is TGTGCCAGCAGCTTGTTGGGACAGGGTATTATCACCTACGAGCAGTACTTC.

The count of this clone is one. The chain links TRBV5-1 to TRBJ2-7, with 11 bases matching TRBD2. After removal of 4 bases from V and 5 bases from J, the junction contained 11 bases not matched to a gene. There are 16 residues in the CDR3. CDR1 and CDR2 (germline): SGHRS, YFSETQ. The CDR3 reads CASSPVLAGGVHEQYF. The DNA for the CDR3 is TGCGCCAGCAGCCCCGTCTTAGCGGGAGGGGTCCACGAGCAGTACTTC.

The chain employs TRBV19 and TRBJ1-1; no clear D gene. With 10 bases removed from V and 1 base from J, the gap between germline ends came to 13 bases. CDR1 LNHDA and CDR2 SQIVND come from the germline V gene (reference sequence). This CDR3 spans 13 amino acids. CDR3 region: CATSIQKNTEAFF. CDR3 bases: TGTGCCACTTCGATACAGAAGAACACTGAAGCTTTCTTT.

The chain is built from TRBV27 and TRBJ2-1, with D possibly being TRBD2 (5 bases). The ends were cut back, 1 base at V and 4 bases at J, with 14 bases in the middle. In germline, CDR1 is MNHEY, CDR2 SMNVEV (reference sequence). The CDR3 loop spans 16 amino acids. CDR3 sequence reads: CASSLWGDSEYNEQFF. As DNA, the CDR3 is TGTGCCAGCAGTTTATGGGGAGACTCAGAATACAATGAGCAGTTCTTC.

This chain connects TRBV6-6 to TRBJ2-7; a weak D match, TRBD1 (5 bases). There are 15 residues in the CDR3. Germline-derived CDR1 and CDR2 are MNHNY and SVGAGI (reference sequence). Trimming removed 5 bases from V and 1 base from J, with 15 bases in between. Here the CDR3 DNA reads TGTGCCAGCAGTACCGGGCAGGGTCTATCCTACGAGCAGTACTTC. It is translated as CASSTGQGLSYEQYF.

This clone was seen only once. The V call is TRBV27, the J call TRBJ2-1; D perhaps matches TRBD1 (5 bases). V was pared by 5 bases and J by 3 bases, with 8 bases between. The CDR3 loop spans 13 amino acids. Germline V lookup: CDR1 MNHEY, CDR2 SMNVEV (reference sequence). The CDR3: CASSRRDYNEQFF. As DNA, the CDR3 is TGTGCCAGCAGTCGCAGGGACTACAATGAGCAGTTCTTC.

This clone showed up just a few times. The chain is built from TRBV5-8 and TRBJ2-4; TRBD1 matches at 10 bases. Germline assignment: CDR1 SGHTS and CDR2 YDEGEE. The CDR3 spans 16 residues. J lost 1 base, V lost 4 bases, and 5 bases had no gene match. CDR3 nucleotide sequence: TGTGCCAGCAGCAAGGGACAGGGGAACGCCAAAAACATTCAGTACTTC. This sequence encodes CASSKGQGNAKNIQYF.

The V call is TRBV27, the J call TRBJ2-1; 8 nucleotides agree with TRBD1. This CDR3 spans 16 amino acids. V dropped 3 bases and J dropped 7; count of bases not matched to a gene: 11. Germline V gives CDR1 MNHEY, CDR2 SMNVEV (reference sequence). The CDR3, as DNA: TGTGCCAGCAGTTTCGCAACAGGGGGAACTTGGAATGAGCAGTTCTTC. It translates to CASSFATGGTWNEQFF.

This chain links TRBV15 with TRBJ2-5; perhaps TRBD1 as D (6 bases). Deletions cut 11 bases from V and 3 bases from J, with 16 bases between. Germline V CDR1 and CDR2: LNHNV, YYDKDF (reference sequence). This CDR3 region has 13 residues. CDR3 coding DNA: TGTGCCGCAGCAAGACAGGAAGAAGAGACCCAGTACTTC. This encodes CAAARQEEETQYF.

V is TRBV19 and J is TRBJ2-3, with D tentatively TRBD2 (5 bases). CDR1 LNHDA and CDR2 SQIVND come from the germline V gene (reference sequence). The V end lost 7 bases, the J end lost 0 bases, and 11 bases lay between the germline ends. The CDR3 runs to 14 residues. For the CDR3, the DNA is TGTGCCAGTAAGAGCGGAACTAGCACAGATACGCAGTATTTT. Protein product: CASKSGTSTDTQYF. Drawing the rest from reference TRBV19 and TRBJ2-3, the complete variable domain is DGGITQSPKYLFRKEGQNVTLSCEQNLNHDAMYWYRQDPGQGLRLIYYSQIVNDFQKGDIAEGYSVSREKKESFPLTVTSAQKNPTAFYLCASKSGTSTDTQYFGPGTRLTVL.

The CDR3 DNA follows: TGCAGTGCTAGACAGGGGGCGAAACAGTACGTC. This translates into CSARQGAKQYV. The V call is TRBV20-1, the J call TRBJ2-7; 8 bases map to TRBD1. Per the germline V gene, CDR1 is DFQATT and CDR2 is SNEGSKA (reference sequence). This CDR3 has 11 amino acids. V gave up 2 bases and J gave up 10 bases; unmatched junction bases: 4.

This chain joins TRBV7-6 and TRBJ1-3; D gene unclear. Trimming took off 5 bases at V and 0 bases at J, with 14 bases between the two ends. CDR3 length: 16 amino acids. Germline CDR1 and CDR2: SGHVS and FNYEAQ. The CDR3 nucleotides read TGTGCCAGCAGCCTCGGGGAGGGAGGCTCTGGAAACACCATATATTTT. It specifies CASSLGEGGSGNTIYF. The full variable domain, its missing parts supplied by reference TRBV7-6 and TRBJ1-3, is GAGVSQSPRYKVTKRGQDVALRCDPISGHVSLYWYRQALGQGPEFLTYFNYEAQQDKSGLPNDRFSAERPEGSISTLTIQRTEQRDSAMYRCASSLGEGGSGNTIYFGEGSWLTVV.

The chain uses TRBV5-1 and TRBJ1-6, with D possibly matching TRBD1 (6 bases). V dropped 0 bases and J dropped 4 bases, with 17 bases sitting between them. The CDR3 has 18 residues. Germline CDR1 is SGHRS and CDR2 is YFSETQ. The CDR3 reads CASSLVSLGQSYNSPLHF. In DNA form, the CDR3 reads TGCGCCAGCAGCTTGGTCTCTCTGGGACAATCGTATAATTCACCCCTCCACTTT.